These 14 T cell receptor beta chains were all obtained from the same sample, sequenced in a study of blood T cell repertoires in COVID-19. TCRdb keeps only in-frame clones here, not all; method: immunoSEQ multiplex PCR. The sample lists about 90,000 clones; about nine tenths were seen once. What was sequenced was peripheral blood. The receptors originated from a woman between 65 and 79 years old with acute or convalescent COVID-19.

Remarks on this clone: This same CDR3 is encoded by further DNA sequences in the sample. The chain recombines TRBV10-3 with TRBJ1-1; D is possibly TRBD1 (5 bases). The CDR3 extends over 16 amino acids. Germline CDR1 ENHRY, CDR2 SYGVKD. The germline V and J ends were trimmed by 3 bases and 2 bases, with 16 bases remaining between them. The CDR3 DNA reads as TGTGCCATCAGTGAATCCCAGGGTACGGGTAACACTGAAGCTTTCTTT. Translated: CAISESQGTGNTEAFF.

This clone was seen a single time. V and J are TRBV28 and TRBJ2-5; TRBD1 matches 10 bases. The V gene end was trimmed by 5 bases and the J gene end by 5 bases; junction bases not matched to a gene: 14. Germline values: CDR1 MDHEN, CDR2 SYDVKM. This CDR3 is 17 amino acids long. The CDR3 DNA reads as TGTGCCAGCAGTACGGGACAGGGGCTAGCGGTGAGGGAGACCCAGTACTTC. The encoded protein is CASSTGQGLAVRETQYF.

This clone was counted a single time. This rearrangement joins TRBV28 to TRBJ2-7; D not certain. Germline-derived CDR1 and CDR2 are MDHEN and SYDVKM. The CDR3 is made up of 11 amino acids. V gave up 5 bases and J gave up 3 bases, with 5 bases separating them. In DNA, the CDR3 is TGTGCCAGCAGTGGCATCTACGAGCAGTACGTC. Encoded protein: CASSGIYEQYV.

This chain connects TRBV29-1 to TRBJ2-2, with 8 bases matching TRBD1. Per the germline V gene, CDR1 is SQVTM and CDR2 is ANQGSEA. The CDR3 length is 14 residues. Trimming removed 7 bases from V and 1 base from J; junction bases left unmatched: 5. In DNA, the CDR3 is TGCAGCGCAGGAACAGGGGGGAACACCGGGGAGCTGTTTTTT. The encoded protein is CSAGTGGNTGELFF.

This clone qualifies as medium-sized. Different DNA sequences within this sample yield the same CDR3. J is TRBJ1-6 and V is TRBV6-5, with D possibly being TRBD1 (5 bases). The V and J ends lost 2 bases and 5 bases respectively, with 13 bases between them. Germline assignment: CDR1 MNHEY and CDR2 SVGAGI. The CDR3 has 16 residues. CDR3 sequence: CASSYRTGVDNSPLHF. CDR3 DNA: TGTGCCAGCAGTTACAGGACGGGGGTAGATAATTCACCCCTCCACTTT.

The chain is built from TRBV7-2 and TRBJ1-5; 8 nucleotides align to TRBD1. The germline CDR1 and CDR2 sequences are SGHTA and FQGNSA. CDR3 length: 15 amino acids. V trimming: 6 bases; J trimming: 3 bases; junction bases outside the gene matches: 7. This chain's CDR3 is CASRTGQGDNQPQHF. As DNA, the CDR3 is TGTGCCAGCAGAACCGGACAGGGCGACAATCAGCCCCAGCATTTT.

The chain carries TRBV19 and TRBJ1-3; TRBD1 matches 8 bases. V shed 7 bases and J 0 bases; nucleotides not matched to a gene: 14. CDR1 and CDR2 from the germline V gene are LNHDA and SQIVND (reference sequence). The CDR3 is made up of 18 amino acids. The CDR3 loop is CASTSPTRGLYSGNTIYF. The CDR3 DNA reads as TGTGCCAGTACCTCCCCAACCAGGGGGCTGTACTCTGGAAACACCATATATTTT. Full variable domain (remainder filled in from reference TRBV19 and TRBJ1-3): DGGITQSPKYLFRKEGQNVTLSCEQNLNHDAMYWYRQDPGQGLRLIYYSQIVNDFQKGDIAEGYSVSREKKESFPLTVTSAQKNPTAFYLCASTSPTRGLYSGNTIYFGEGSWLTVV.

The DNA of the CDR3 is TGTGCCAGCAGTTACGGAGGGAAAAGCACAGATACGCAGTATTTT. Translation gives CASSYGGKSTDTQYF. The J gene is TRBJ2-3, the V gene TRBV6-6; the D gene is possibly TRBD2 (6 bases). Germline V gene sequence: CDR1 MNHNY, CDR2 SVGAGI (reference sequence). There are 15 residues in the CDR3. V lost 2 bases to trimming and J lost 0 bases, with 9 bases between them.

The rearrangement uses TRBV18 and TRBJ1-1; maybe TRBD1 (6 bases). The germline CDR1 and CDR2 sequences are KGHSH and LQKENI. Between the trimmed V and J ends, which lost 6 bases and 1 base, there was a span of 15 bases. The CDR3 has 15 residues. The CDR3 coding sequence is TGTGCCAGCTCCCTCCCGGGGACAACGAACACTGAAGCTTTCTTT. Translating it yields CASSLPGTTNTEAFF.

The chain uses TRBV19 and TRBJ2-4; weak D call: TRBD2 (7 bases). Trimming took 6 bases from V and 6 from J, leaving 18 bases between them. CDR3 length: 15 residues. Germline V gene lookup returns CDR1 LNHDA and CDR2 SQIVND (reference sequence). This CDR3 reads CASRVSRGGSNIQYF. The CDR3 bases are TGTGCCAGTAGGGTTTCGAGGGGGGGATCAAACATTCAGTACTTC. Looking up the rest from reference TRBV19 and TRBJ2-4 gives the full variable domain: DGGITQSPKYLFRKEGQNVTLSCEQNLNHDAMYWYRQDPGQGLRLIYYSQIVNDFQKGDIAEGYSVSREKKESFPLTVTSAQKNPTAFYLCASRVSRGGSNIQYFGAGTRLSVL.

V is TRBV5-1 and J is TRBJ1-6; the match to TRBD1 covers 7 bases. V shed 4 bases and J 5 bases; nucleotides not matched to a gene: 6. CDR1 and CDR2 from the germline V gene are SGHRS and YFSETQ. The CDR3 extends over 15 amino acids. CDR3 bases: TGCGCCAGCAGCATCCGGGACAGAAATAATTCACCCCTCCACTTT. Protein: CASSIRDRNNSPLHF. The variable domain in full, completed from reference TRBV5-1 and TRBJ1-6, reads KAGVTQTPRYLIKTRGQQVTLSCSPISGHRSVSWYQQTPGQGLQFLFEYFSETQRNKGNFPGRFSGRQFSNSRSEMNVSTLELGDSALYLCASSIRDRNNSPLHFGNGTRLTVT.

The chain is built from TRBV5-6 and TRBJ2-7, with 11 positions matching TRBD2. This CDR3 is 15 amino acids long. Germline trimming cut 4 bases from V and 2 bases from J; bases unmatched to any gene: 5. Looked up from germline, CDR1 is SGHDT and CDR2 is YYEEEE. The CDR3 loop reads CASSPRLAGPYEQYF. CDR3 DNA: TGTGCCAGCAGCCCACGACTAGCGGGACCCTACGAGCAGTACTTC.

The chain couples TRBV3-1 (or the pseudogene TRBV3-2) to TRBJ2-1; 12 nucleotides align to TRBD2. Trimming removed 3 bases from V and 7 bases from J; junction bases left unmatched: 7. Germline loops: CDR1 LGHDT, CDR2 YNNKEL (reference sequence). This CDR3 region has 16 residues. The CDR3 loop reads CASSQALAGGENEQFF. The CDR3, as DNA: TGTGCCAGCAGCCAGGCACTAGCGGGGGGTGAGAATGAGCAGTTCTTC.

V usage is TRBV3-1 (or the pseudogene TRBV3-2) and J usage is TRBJ1-5, with a weak D call TRBD1 (5 bases). The V end lost 0 bases, the J end lost 13 bases, and 13 bases lay between the germline ends. The CDR3 is 13 residues long. Germline V gene lookup returns CDR1 LGHDT and CDR2 YNNKEL (reference sequence). The CDR3 DNA reads TGTGCCAGCAGCCAAGATCTAAGGGGCTCTCAGCATTTT. Protein: CASSQDLRGSQHF.